This passage covers 24 T cell receptor beta chains from one sample sequenced in a study of blood T cell repertoires in COVID-19. This table comes from immunoSEQ multiplex PCR, and its TCRdb copy is limited to in-frame clones, with some not included. The sample holds roughly 260,000 clones, around 85% seen once. Sequencing was done on a sample of peripheral blood. Every receptor here comes from a woman in her thirties or forties with active or convalescent COVID-19.

This clone was seen a single time. The gene calls are TRBV7-9 and TRBJ2-5; TRBD2 is a possible D gene (5 bases). The V gene lost 5 bases and the J gene lost 3 bases, with 13 bases spanning the gap. CDR3 length equals 14 residues. Germline CDR1 is SEHNR and CDR2 is FQNEAQ (reference sequence). The CDR3 is CASSRGRSEETQYF. The CDR3 DNA reads as TGTGCCAGCAGCCGAGGGCGGTCCGAAGAGACCCAGTACTTC.

The chain employs TRBV6-5 and TRBJ2-7; tentative D call: TRBD1 (7 bases). In germline, CDR1 is MNHEY, CDR2 SVGAGI. V shed 7 bases and J shed 2 bases, with 18 bases lying between them. This CDR3 comprises 15 residues. The DNA for the CDR3 is TGTGCCAGCACCCTTGGAGGGGGACAGACCTACGAGCAGTACTTC. It codes for CASTLGGGQTYEQYF.

V and J are TRBV30 and TRBJ2-1, with 10 bases aligning to TRBD2. V was pared by 2 bases and J by 5 bases, with 15 bases of the junction left unmatched. Germline V gene sequence: CDR1 GTSNPN, CDR2 SVGIG (reference sequence). The CDR3 spans 18 residues. The DNA of the CDR3 is TGTGCCTGGAGTTCATTAGCGGGGGGACCTGGGCCCCACAATGAGCAGTTCTTC. Protein product: CAWSSLAGGPGPHNEQFF.

This sequence joins TRBV10-2 and TRBJ1-4, with D maybe TRBD1 (6 bases). V was pared by 2 bases and J by 4 bases, with 14 bases between. The CDR3 length is 16 residues. Germline V CDR1 and CDR2: WSHSY, SAAADI. The CDR3 coding sequence is TGCGCCAGCAGTGAGAGGGACAAACCTTATAATGAAAAACTGTTTTTT. Its protein product is CASSERDKPYNEKLFF.

V usage is TRBV16 and J usage is TRBJ1-1; 7 bases line up with TRBD1. Germline CDR1 KGHSY, CDR2 FQNENV. V gave up 4 bases and J gave up 7 bases; unmatched junction bases: 12. The CDR3 loop spans 15 amino acids. The CDR3 nucleotides are TGTGCCAGCAGCCGAGACAGGGTACGTGGATTTGAAGCTTTCTTT. As protein: CASSRDRVRGFEAFF.

V and J are TRBV5-1 and TRBJ1-1; D not resolved. Germline-derived CDR1 and CDR2 are SGHRS and YFSETQ. V was clipped by 0 bases and J by 6 bases, with 9 bases between them. The CDR3 runs 13 residues. The CDR3, as DNA: TGCGCCAGCAGCTTGGCGGCGGGTTCTGAAGCTTTCTTT. This codes for CASSLAAGSEAFF.

The chain joins TRBV18 to TRBJ1-2; D might be TRBD1 (6 bases). The length of the CDR3 is 13 residues. From germline, CDR1 is KGHSH and CDR2 LQKENI. Deletions cut 6 bases from V and 4 bases from J, with 12 bases between. CDR3 residues: CASSPWDTYGYTF. In nucleotides, the CDR3 is TGTGCCAGCTCCCCTTGGGACACCTATGGCTACACCTTC.

The V and J genes are TRBV6-5 and TRBJ1-1, with D possibly TRBD1 on 5 matching bases. Germline assignment: CDR1 MNHEY and CDR2 SVGAGI. The CDR3 runs 16 residues. V was trimmed by 2 bases and J by 4 bases, leaving 17 bases between them. In nucleotides, the CDR3 is TGTGCCAGCAGTTACCTTTTCGGGGGTGGGTTCACTGAAGCTTTCTTT. Protein: CASSYLFGGGFTEAFF.

This chain joins TRBV6-1 and TRBJ1-5; possible D gene TRBD1, 6 bases. Germline V gives CDR1 MNHNS, CDR2 SASEGT. This CDR3 is built from 13 residues. V lost 3 bases and J 14 bases, leaving 17 bases between the germline ends. The chain's CDR3 is CASSDRPGGREHF. DNA of the CDR3: TGTGCCAGCAGTGATCGCCCCGGGGGGCGAGAGCATTTT.

This clone turned up a few times. This chain joins TRBV6-5 and TRBJ1-4; D is possibly TRBD1 (6 bases). The germline V gene has CDR1 MNHEY and CDR2 SVGAGI. V was clipped by 6 bases and J by 6 bases, with 11 bases between them. The CDR3 has 13 residues. This CDR3 is CASRPQGYEKLFF. CDR3 in DNA: TGTGCCAGCAGGCCCCAGGGGTATGAAAAACTGTTTTTT.

The genes are TRBV5-1 and TRBJ1-1, with 9 bases identical to TRBD1. The CDR3 runs 14 residues. V shed 4 bases, J shed 1 base, and the junction held 2 bases outside the gene matches. Germline V gene lookup returns CDR1 SGHRS and CDR2 YFSETQ. The CDR3, as DNA: TGCGCCAGCAGCAGGGGACAGGGGAACACTGAAGCTTTCTTT. The encoded protein is CASSRGQGNTEAFF.

CDR3 residues: CASSLGVFTGELFF. CDR3 bases: TGTGCCAGCAGCCTCGGGGTGTTCACCGGGGAGCTGTTTTTT. The chain uses TRBV14 and TRBJ2-2; D might be TRBD2 (5 bases). V lost 4 bases, J lost 4 bases, and 10 bases lay in between. Germline-derived CDR1 and CDR2 are SGHDN and FVKESK. The CDR3 has 14 residues.

V usage is TRBV2 and J usage is TRBJ1-1; D unresolved. CDR3 size: 10 residues. With 4 bases removed from V and 6 bases from J, the gap between germline ends came to 3 bases. Germline V gene lookup returns CDR1 SNHLY and CDR2 FYNNEI. The CDR3 region is CASSGAEAFF. CDR3 DNA: TGTGCCAGCAGTGGCGCTGAAGCTTTCTTT.

This clone has only one observation. The CDR3 DNA sequence: TGTGCCAGCAGAGCCGTGGGGACAGGCTCACCCCTCCACTTT. It encodes CASRAVGTGSPLHF. V and J are TRBV7-2 and TRBJ1-6; TRBD1 agrees at 8 bases. This CDR3 has 14 amino acids. The V segment lost 6 bases and the J segment 10 bases; nucleotides outside the gene matches: 8. The germline CDR1 and CDR2 sequences are SGHTA and FQGNSA.

The CDR3 protein is CASSQIRLQGTEAFF. In DNA form, the CDR3 reads TGTGCCAGCAGCCAGATCCGCCTACAGGGAACTGAAGCTTTCTTT. The rearrangement uses TRBV14 and TRBJ1-1, with a weak D call TRBD1 (6 bases). There are 15 residues in the CDR3. Per the germline V gene, CDR1 is SGHDN and CDR2 is FVKESK. Trimming removed 3 bases at V and 5 bases at J, with 16 bases between.

The chain links TRBV30 to TRBJ2-7, with D perhaps matching TRBD1 (6 bases). CDR3 length: 13 amino acids. The V end lost 2 bases, the J end lost 7 bases, and 15 bases lay between the germline ends. Germline V gene sequence: CDR1 GTSNPN, CDR2 SVGIG (reference sequence). The CDR3 region is CAWSPGAVREQYV. The CDR3, as DNA: TGTGCCTGGAGTCCAGGGGCGGTGAGAGAGCAGTACGTC.

The chain has TRBV6-4 and TRBJ2-1, with D possibly TRBD1 on 6 matching bases. Germline V gives CDR1 MRHNA, CDR2 SNTAGT. CDR3 size: 13 residues. V lost 5 bases and J lost 1, with 6 bases in between. CDR3 sequence: CASSTGSYNEQFF. CDR3 sequence (DNA): TGTGCCAGCAGTACAGGGTCCTACAATGAGCAGTTCTTC.

This clone was observed a few times. The rearrangement uses TRBV5-1 and TRBJ2-3; TRBD2 is a possible D gene (5 bases). From germline, CDR1 is SGHRS and CDR2 YFSETQ. The CDR3 is 17 residues long. Trimming shortened V by 0 bases and J by 0 bases, and 14 bases separated the two germline ends. CDR3 region: CASSLGPDGLSTDTQYF. CDR3 DNA: TGCGCCAGCAGCTTGGGCCCGGACGGACTGAGCACAGATACGCAGTATTTT.

This clone was picked up a small number of times. The chain links TRBV6-5 to TRBJ2-2; 8 nucleotides match TRBD2. The CDR3 is 14 amino acids. Germline V gene data show CDR1 as MNHEY and CDR2 as SVGAGI. V lost 6 bases to trimming and J lost 5 bases; unmatched junction nucleotides: 5. The CDR3 here is CASRTGGETGELFF. In nucleotides, the CDR3 is TGTGCCAGCAGAACCGGGGGGGAAACCGGGGAGCTGTTTTTT.

The chain joins TRBV6-1 to TRBJ2-3; 13 nucleotides align to TRBD2. The CDR3 has 16 amino acids. Germline V gene lookup returns CDR1 MNHNS and CDR2 SASEGT. Losses at the gene ends were 4 bases for V and 2 bases for J; bases not matched to a gene: 3. CDR3 in amino acids: CASSGGLAGLTDTQYF. In DNA form, the CDR3 reads TGTGCCAGCAGTGGGGGACTAGCGGGACTCACAGATACGCAGTATTTT.

V usage is TRBV18 and J usage is TRBJ1-2; D remains unclear. Trimming stripped 2 bases from V and 3 bases from J, with 7 bases between. Germline CDR1 KGHSH, CDR2 LQKENI. The CDR3 sequence is 13 residues long. In nucleotides, the CDR3 is TGTGCCAGCTCACCAAACGAGGACTATGGCTACACCTTC. Encoded protein: CASSPNEDYGYTF.

In the case of this clone: This clone may be a read error of a much larger clone one base away. The chain recombines TRBV9 with TRBJ2-5; 8 nucleotides agree with TRBD2. Germline values: CDR1 SGDLS, CDR2 YYNGEE. The CDR3 spans 14 residues. Trimming at V came to 0 bases and at J to 2 bases, leaving 0 bases not matched to a gene. CDR3 in amino acids: CASSVAGGQETQYF. In DNA form, the CDR3 reads TGTGCCAGCAGCGTAGCGGGGGGGCAAGAGACCCAGTACTTC.

The sample holds one count of this clone. This CDR3 is also generated by other DNA sequences in the sample. The CDR3 region is CASSQDDRALQFF. The CDR3 DNA reads TGTGCCAGCAGCCAAGATGACAGGGCGCTGCAGTTCTTC. This chain uses TRBV3-1 (or the pseudogene TRBV3-2) with TRBJ2-1; 7 positions agree with TRBD1. Germline V gene data show CDR1 as LGHDT and CDR2 as YNNKEL (reference sequence). This CDR3 is 13 amino acids long. The junction had 5 bases not matched to a gene; V was cut back by 0 bases and J by 12 bases.

This chain uses TRBV10-3 with TRBJ1-5; D may be TRBD1 (6 bases). This CDR3 is built from 13 residues. The germline gives CDR1 ENHRY, CDR2 SYGVKD. The ends were cut back, 7 bases at V and 4 bases at J, with 11 bases in the middle. The CDR3 protein is CAIKQGSNQPQHF. As DNA, the CDR3 is TGTGCCATCAAACAGGGTAGTAATCAGCCCCAGCATTTT.